This entry is about one T cell receptor beta chain. Antigen: not known. The data were taken from a study of response to subunit inactivated influenza vaccine. Study findings and constraints: Seasonal influenza vaccination, on each occasion, was suggested by the authors to recruit few new T cells.

V shed 4 bases, J shed 0 bases, and the junction held 5 bases outside the gene matches. Per germline, CDR1 LGHDT and CDR2 YNNKEL (reference sequence). CDR3 length: 16 residues. TCRdb independently ran MiXCR on the RT-PCR reads; one entry per CDR3 protein. The sample lists roughly 570,000 distinct CDR3 sequences; 10% to 15% were seen once. This TCR derives from a man aged 45-65 years who received an inactivated influenza vaccine. The chain links TRBV3-1 to TRBJ2-2, with TRBD1 matching 7 bases. This material consisted of PBMCs from blood, taken 40 to 50 days after vaccination. This chain's CDR3 is CASSLRDSANTGELFF. The CDR3 DNA sequence: TGTGCCAGCAGCCTCCGGGACAGCGCGAACACCGGGGAGCTGTTTTTT.